The 21 T cell receptor beta chains in this list originate from one sample, sequenced in a study of tumor and adjacent non-tumor tissue in lung cancer listed by TCRdb under 2018. The library was prepared using multiplex PCR. Reads for this sample came from an Illumina HiSeq 2500. TCRbeta libraries were built by three rounds of nested PCR using primers (Table S4), following protocols modified from ARM-PCR. Through fastp at Q25 and MiXCR, TCRdb rebuilt clones from the public reads, retaining in-frame beta chains. Identical CDR3 protein sequences are pooled into one entry, listed with their most common genes and DNA. The sample table holds 200,000 to 250,000 distinct CDR3 sequences, of which about 76% were seen once. The ten largest clones represent around 27% of the sample. Bulk unsorted tissue served as the source for RNA extraction, and RNA quality was assessed using a NanoDrop ND-1000 and an Agilent 2100.

The sample comprised lung tumor tissue. The receptors originated from a man aged 60-69 years with non-small cell lung cancer.

Concerning this clonotype: This likely comes from a read error, as the CDR3 has no conserved phenylalanine or tryptophan at its end. V usage is TRBV11-2 and J usage is TRBJ1-6; 9 nucleotides align to TRBD1. Looked up from germline, CDR1 is SGHAT and CDR2 is FQNNGV. This CDR3 is 15 amino acids long. V lost 0 bases to trimming and J lost 9 bases; unmatched junction nucleotides: 3. This CDR3 reads CASSLETGGLSPLHL. In DNA, the CDR3 is TGTGCCAGCAGCTTAGAAACAGGGGGCCTTTCACCCCTCCACTTA.

This clonotype showed up just a few times. One base away lies a much larger clone, so this may be a sequencing read error. This chain connects TRBV11-2 to TRBJ1-1, with unresolved D. This CDR3 is 14 amino acids long. Germline V CDR1 and CDR2: SGHAT, FQNNGV. In nucleotides, the CDR3 is TGTACCAGCAGCTTAGACCCGCTCGGCGCTGAAGCTTTCTTT. Its protein product is CTSSLDPLGAEAFF.

To note about this clonotype: A read error is possible here, since a much larger clone lies one base away. The rearrangement links TRBV20-1 to TRBJ1-5; 7 positions match TRBD1. The germline CDR1 and CDR2 sequences are DFQATT and SNEGSKA (reference sequence). This CDR3 has 13 amino acids. This CDR3 is CNATRGVDQPQHF. DNA for the CDR3: TGCAATGCTACCAGGGGGGTGGACCAGCCCCAGCATTTT.

J is TRBJ2-7 and V is TRBV5-5; a possible D gene is TRBD1 (6 bases). The DNA end lines up better with TRBJ2-1; the J call may be wrong. Germline loops: CDR1 SGHKS, CDR2 YYEKEE (reference sequence). The CDR3 contains 15 residues. The CDR3 spells CASSSGGQPYDKQFF. CDR3 nucleotide sequence: TGTGCCAGCAGCTCCGGAGGACAGCCCTATGATAAGCAGTTCTTC.

With regard to this clonotype: The final CDR3 position lacks the conserved phenylalanine or tryptophan, pointing to a likely read error. As DNA, the CDR3 is TGCAGCGTTGAAGGGAGGGACGGAAAGAACACTGAAGCTTTCTGT. This gives the protein CSVEGRDGKNTEAFC. This sequence joins TRBV29-1 and TRBJ1-1; the D gene is possibly TRBD1 (5 bases). The CDR3 runs 15 residues. Trimming pared 1 base from V and 1 base from J, leaving 13 bases between. Per germline, CDR1 SQVTM and CDR2 ANQGSEA.

Regarding this clonotype: One junction end disagrees with the germline gene, perhaps due to a read error. V and J are TRBV11-1 and TRBJ1-4, with D unresolved. The CDR3 totals 15 residues. The V gene's germline CDR1 is SGHAT and CDR2 FQDESV (reference sequence). The CDR3 is CTSSPRREASEKLFF. The CDR3 nucleotides are TGTACCAGTAGCCCTCGCCGGGAGGCGTCTGAAAAATTGTTTTTT.

The chain couples TRBV20-1 to TRBJ2-1; 8 bases map to TRBD2. V trimming: 0 bases; J trimming: 7 bases; junction bases outside the gene matches: 8. CDR1 and CDR2 from the germline V gene are DFQATT and SNEGSKA (reference sequence). The CDR3 has 15 residues. CDR3 nucleotide sequence: TGCAGTGCTAGAGAGGGTAGCGGGAAGAGTAATGAGCAGTTCTTC. Translating gives CSAREGSGKSNEQFF.

The chain carries TRBV4-1 and TRBJ1-1; D uncertain. The V gene's germline CDR1 is MGHRA and CDR2 YSYEKL. V was trimmed by 0 bases and J by 10 bases, leaving 18 bases between them. This CDR3 contains 15 residues. The CDR3 DNA sequence: TGCGCCAGCAGCCAAGATTTGTTCAGATACGGTCGAGCTTTCTTT. Its protein product is CASSQDLFRYGRAFF.

The chain uses TRBV6-6 and TRBJ1-1, with a weak D call TRBD1 (5 bases). Germline loops: CDR1 MNHNY, CDR2 SVGAGI (reference sequence). V was cut by 8 bases and J by 1 base, with 11 bases left in between. The CDR3 runs to 13 residues. The CDR3 sequence: CASWAQGNTEAFF. The CDR3 nucleotides read TGTGCCAGCTGGGCCCAGGGGAACACTGAAGCTTTCTTT.

The chain is built from TRBV11-2 and TRBJ2-1, with 9 bases that match TRBD2. The better agreement between TRBJ2-7 and the DNA end casts doubt on the J call. The germline gives CDR1 SGHAT, CDR2 FQNNGV. The CDR3 is 16 amino acids. The CDR3 nucleotides read TGTGCCAGCAGAGGGGGAAGCGGGGGGTCCTACAATGGGCAGTACTTC. Translation: CASRGGSGGSYNGQYF.

Notes on this clonotype: One end of the junction does not line up with germline, which may come from a read error. The genes are TRBV4-1 and TRBJ2-1, with 8 bases identical to TRBD2. The J call may be incorrect, as the DNA end agrees better with TRBJ2-7. There are 19 residues in the CDR3. Germline V gene lookup returns CDR1 MGHRA and CDR2 YSYEKL. DNA of the CDR3: TGCGCCAGCGGCCAAGATTTGGATAGGACTAGCAGGGAAGGGATGAAGCAGTACTTC. Translating it yields CASGQDLDRTSREGMKQYF.

V gene TRBV5-1 combines with J gene TRBJ2-5; D could derive from TRBD1 or TRBD2 (5 bases each). Trimming removed 3 bases from V and 5 bases from J, with 17 bases in between. Germline V gene lookup returns CDR1 SGHRS and CDR2 YFSETQ. The CDR3 is made up of 15 amino acids. The CDR3 bases are TGCGCCAGCAGCTCGGGATGGGGGTTGAGGGAGACCCAGTACTTC. Its translation is CASSSGWGLRETQYF.

On this clonotype: The CDR3 does not end in the conserved phenylalanine or tryptophan, so this is likely a read error. The chain has TRBV29-1 and TRBJ2-5, with 8 bases fitting TRBD2. The germline CDR1 and CDR2 sequences are SQVTM and ANQGSEA. CDR3 length: 17 amino acids. The CDR3 DNA is TGCAGCATTGAATTCGGCGAGCGGGGGTGGTACCAAGAGACCCAGTACCTC. Translated: CSIEFGERGWYQETQYL.

A word on this clonotype: A single base separates this from a much larger clone, so it may be a read error. The rearrangement uses TRBV12-3 or TRBV12-4 and TRBJ2-5, with a weak D call TRBD2 (6 bases). The CDR3 is made up of 15 amino acids. This CDR3 reads CASSLTGGQGETRYF. The CDR3 DNA is TGTGCCAGCAGTTTGACCGGAGGGCAGGGAGAGACCCGGTACTTC.

The J gene is TRBJ1-2, the V gene TRBV12-3 or TRBV12-4; the D gene is possibly TRBD1 (5 bases). V gave up 2 bases and J gave up 7 bases, with 11 bases separating them. The length of the CDR3 is 13 residues. CDR3 in amino acids: CASSLKGTGGYTF. The CDR3 nucleotides read TGTGCCAGCAGTTTAAAAGGGACTGGTGGCTACACCTTC.

This clonotype was found many times. The chain carries TRBV6-5 and TRBJ2-3, with 11 bases matching TRBD2. V was clipped by 5 bases and J by 4 bases; unmatched bases: 8. Germline V gene lookup returns CDR1 MNHEY and CDR2 SVGAGI. The CDR3 loop spans 16 amino acids. CDR3 protein: CASSDSGRARADTQYF. Here the CDR3 DNA reads TGTGCCAGCAGTGATAGCGGGAGGGCTCGGGCAGATACGCAGTATTTT.

This clonotype appeared a single time. A read error may be the cause here, since a much bigger clone is one base away. The chain couples TRBV29-1 to TRBJ2-1; D possibly corresponds to TRBD2 (6 bases). The CDR3 runs to 14 residues. CDR1 is SQVTM, CDR2 ANQGSEA, per germline. V gave up 4 bases and J gave up 4 bases, with 14 bases separating them. This CDR3 reads CSVVEGYLYNEQFF. The CDR3 nucleotides read TGCAGCGTTGTGGAGGGGTACCTATACAATGAGCAGTTCTTC.

CDR3 DNA: TGTGCCAGCAGTCTTAGAGGGAAAAATGAGCAGTTCTTC. It translates to CASSLRGKNEQFF. J is TRBJ2-1 and V is TRBV28; TRBD2 might be the D (5 bases). With 5 bases removed from V and 7 bases from J, the gap between germline ends came to 12 bases. The CDR3 has 13 residues. Germline CDR1 reads MDHEN; CDR2 reads SYDVKM.

Notes on this clonotype: This could be a read error, since a much larger clone is one nucleotide away. This is likely a read error, given that the CDR3 carries no conserved phenylalanine or tryptophan at its end. This rearrangement joins TRBV28 to TRBJ1-5, with unresolved D. In germline, CDR1 is MDHEN, CDR2 SYDVKM. This CDR3 region has 13 residues. V lost 6 bases and J lost 5, with 11 bases in between. CDR3 loop: CASSLPSDQPQHI. The CDR3 DNA sequence: TGTGCCAGCAGCCTACCGTCCGATCAGCCCCAGCATATT.

In the case of this clonotype: A clone one base away is much larger, so this may be a read error. The gene calls are TRBV4-2 and TRBJ1-5, with unresolved D. There are 16 residues in the CDR3. Germline values: CDR1 LGHNA, CDR2 YNFKEQ. In DNA form, the CDR3 reads TGTGTCAGCAGCCAATCGGCGGAAAGTCGAGGTCAGCCCCAGCATTTT. It yields the protein CVSSQSAESRGQPQHF.

The chain joins TRBV5-4 to TRBJ2-7; 7 bases align to TRBD1. The CDR3 consists of 13 residues. V lost 5 bases and J lost 0; bases outside the gene matches: 2. The germline V gene has CDR1 SGHNT and CDR2 YYREEE (reference sequence). The CDR3 DNA reads TGTGCCAGCAGGAAGGGGGCCTCCTACGAGCAGTACTTC. It translates to CASRKGASYEQYF.